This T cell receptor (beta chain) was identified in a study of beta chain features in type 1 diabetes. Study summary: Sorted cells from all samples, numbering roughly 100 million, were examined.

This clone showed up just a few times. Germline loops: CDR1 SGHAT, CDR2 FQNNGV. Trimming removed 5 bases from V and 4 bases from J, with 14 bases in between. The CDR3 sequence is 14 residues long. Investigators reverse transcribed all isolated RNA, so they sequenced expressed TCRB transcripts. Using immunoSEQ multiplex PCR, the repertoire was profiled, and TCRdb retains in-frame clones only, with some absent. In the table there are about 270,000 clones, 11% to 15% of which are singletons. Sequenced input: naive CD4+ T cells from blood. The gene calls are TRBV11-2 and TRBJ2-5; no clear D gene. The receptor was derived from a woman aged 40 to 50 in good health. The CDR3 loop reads CASSLSQVAETQYF. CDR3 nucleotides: TGTGCCAGCAGCCTAAGTCAGGTTGCAGAGACCCAGTACTTC.